Listed below are T cell receptor beta chains from one sample, sequenced in a study of early T cells in non-severe SARS-CoV-2 infection. TCRdb re-called the 5' RACE reads with MiXCR, one entry per CDR3 protein. The data show roughly 75,000 distinct CDR3 sequences, about 9.6% seen once. Sequencing was done on a sample of whole blood. All receptors come from an adult who was a healthcare worker with PCR-confirmed SARS-CoV-2 infection or an uninfected control (not recorded which). Both conserved end residues are part of each CDR3. D genes are given only for firm matches. Clone size is given for some rows only: seen once, a few or many times, or a class if the clone is expanded.

>TRBJ2-3|TRBV7-9|NA|TRBD1
CAVRDSTITDTQYF
TGTGCCGTGAGGGACAGCACAATCACAGATACGCAGTATTTT
>TRBJ1-2|TRBV28|few|NA
CASSLRRYGYTF
TGTGCCAGCAGTCTACGGCGCTATGGCTACACCTTC
>TRBJ2-1|TRBV20-1|many|NA
CSASRNPNEQFF
TGCAGTGCTAGTAGGAATCCCAATGAGCAGTTCTTC
>TRBJ2-1|TRBV7-9|many|TRBD2
CASSLDRAGGRVF
TGTGCCAGCAGCTTAGATAGGGCGGGAGGTCGTGTCTTC
>TRBJ2-7|TRBV5-1|many|NA
CASSFLADRRYEQYF
TGCGCCAGCAGCTTTCTAGCTGATCGCCGCTACGAGCAGTACTTC
>TRBJ2-3|TRBV5-5|many|NA
CASSLPTAQIRTDTQYF
TGTGCCAGCAGCTTGCCGACCGCGCAAATTCGCACAGATACGCAGTATTTT
>TRBJ2-3|TRBV20-1|NA|TRBD2
CSRTSGPDTQYF
TGCAGCCGGACTAGCGGCCCAGATACGCAGTATTTT
>TRBJ2-2|TRBV3-1|many|TRBD2
CASSQETGLAGGTGELFF
TGTGCCAGCAGCCAAGAGACGGGACTAGCGGGAGGGACCGGGGAGCTGTTTTTT
>TRBJ1-1|TRBV20-1|few|NA
CSARGGGGGTEAFF
TGCAGTGCTAGAGGAGGGGGGGGCGGTACTGAAGCTTTCTTT
>TRBJ2-7|TRBV19|many|TRBD2
CASGRGGGSAEQYF
TGTGCCAGCGGCCGGGGCGGCGGGAGTGCCGAGCAGTACTTC
>TRBJ2-7|TRBV28|NA|NA
CATGLALYEIYEQYF
TGTGCCACCGGTCTGGCTTTATATGAGATATACGAGCAGTACTTC
>TRBJ2-1|TRBV21-1|many|NA
CASSKNRGSYNEQFF
TGTGCCAGCAGCAAAAACAGGGGCTCCTACAATGAGCAGTTCTTC
>TRBJ2-5|TRBV7-7|many|TRBD1
CASSSGSNTGEETQYF
TGTGCCAGCAGCTCAGGCTCTAACACAGGGGAAGAGACCCAGTACTTC
>TRBJ2-3|TRBV6-1|many|NA
CASSGLWEQLSDTQYF
TGTGCCAGCAGTGGGTTGTGGGAACAATTATCAGATACGCAGTATTTT
>TRBJ1-1|TRBV12-3/TRBV12-4|NA|NA
CASSPHVQANTEAFF
TGTGCCAGCAGCCCACACGTCCAGGCGAACACTGAAGCTTTCTTT
>TRBJ2-2|TRBV5-1|NA|TRBD1
CASSQGAIGFTGELFF
TGCGCCAGCAGCCAGGGGGCCATAGGCTTCACCGGGGAGCTGTTTTTT
>TRBJ2-7|TRBV12-3/TRBV12-4|many|TRBD2
CASSHSGNSYEQYF
TGTGCCAGCAGTCATAGCGGGAACTCCTACGAGCAGTACTTC
>TRBJ2-1|TRBV24-1|many|NA
CATSDRHSTNEQFF
TGTGCCACCAGTGACCGTCATTCTACTAATGAGCAGTTCTTC
>TRBJ2-4|TRBV28|NA|NA
CASSLTGSFQYF
TGTGCCAGCAGTCTCACAGGGAGTTTTCAGTACTTC
>TRBJ2-3|TRBV5-4|many|TRBD1
CASSWTGGADTQYF
TGTGCCAGCAGCTGGACAGGAGGAGCAGATACGCAGTATTTT
>TRBJ2-7|TRBV29-1|NA|NA
CSVHLTASYEQYF
TGCAGCGTTCACCTGACAGCCTCCTACGAGCAGTACTTC
>TRBJ2-3|TRBV2|NA|TRBD2
CASSPTSGRTDTQYF
TGTGCCAGCAGTCCGACTAGCGGGAGAACAGATACGCAGTATTTT
>TRBJ2-2|TRBV7-3|NA|TRBD2
CASSLELVAGAGELYF
TGTGCCAGCAGCTTAGAGTTGGTAGCGGGAGCCGGGGAGCTGTATTTT
>TRBJ2-3|TRBV11-3|many|NA
CASSFRGTSTDTQYF
TGTGCCAGCAGCTTCAGGGGGACTAGCACAGATACGCAGTATTTT
>TRBJ2-3|TRBV5-6|NA|TRBD1
CASSLGGQGTDTQYF
TGTGCCAGCAGCTTGGGGGGACAGGGCACAGATACGCAGTATTTT
>TRBJ2-1|TRBV10-3|many|NA
CAIVSDRDNEQFF
TGTGCCATCGTATCGGACCGAGACAATGAGCAGTTCTTC
>TRBJ2-7|TRBV28|NA|NA
CASSYGSNYEQYF
TGTGCCAGCAGTTACGGGTCTAACTACGAGCAGTACTTC
>TRBJ2-1|TRBV14|many|NA
CASSQDPVYNEQFF
TGTGCCAGCAGCCAAGATCCGGTCTACAATGAGCAGTTCTTC
>TRBJ2-3|TRBV3-1|many|TRBD2
CASSQYSGGPTDTQYF
TGTGCCAGCAGCCAGTACTCGGGAGGGCCGACAGATACGCAGTATTTT